Sequencing of this T cell receptor (beta chain) was carried out in a study of human T cells and chemical hapten exposure. Study-wide results and caveats: Relative to controls, expanded TCRs formed significantly more large CDR3 similarity clusters. Donors' alopecia may make their immune response differ from healthy people's. TCRs at high frequency, those above 1 in 1000, did not change with DPC sensitization.

The treatment is: therapeutic diphenylcyclopropenone sensitization with weekly scalp DPC. In the library, unique molecular identifiers were attached to individual cDNA molecules. TCRdb recomputed calls from the reads with MiXCR, one row per CDR3 protein. The data contain a few thousand distinct CDR3 sequences, less than 70% of them singletons. V gave up 6 bases and J gave up 10 bases, with 10 bases separating them. Germline values: CDR1 KGHSH, CDR2 LQKENI. CDR3 length: 11 amino acids. This clonotype was seen more than once but under ten times. The antigen remains unidentified. The chain joins TRBV18 to TRBJ2-1, with D maybe TRBD2 (5 bases). The receptor comes from an adult with alopecia areata. Some clones in this sample may be carry-over from other donors' samples. This table probably holds off-target reads from a library built for another chain. The source material was whole blood, sampled before DPC sensitization or 2, 6, or about 24 weeks after (not recorded which). The CDR3 region is CASSLLGEQFF. The CDR3, as DNA: TGTGCCAGCTCTCTACTAGGAGAGCAGTTCTTC.